This T cell receptor (beta chain) is drawn from a study of blood T cell repertoires in COVID-19. In the study overall: Collection of acute and convalescent COVID-19 samples took place in the United States, Italy and Spain. PBMCs, B-cell-depleted T cells, or T cells provided the cDNA or gDNA that made up the material.

The CDR3 has 16 amino acids. V lost 0 bases and J lost 3, with 11 bases in between. From germline, CDR1 is MNHEY and CDR2 SVGAGI. Source study methods: Counts of nucleated cells, estimated from reference gene primer amplification, were obtained. Clones were read by immunoSEQ multiplex PCR, and TCRdb kept only the in-frame ones, dropping some. D and trimming come from the DNA, and the V and J calls and clone size come from that table. The sample consists of roughly 120,000 clones, around 84% of them appearing once. The table lists this clone with a few counts. The sequence was obtained from a human donor in a cohort sampled during active COVID-19. Sequences were obtained from peripheral blood. The chain recombines TRBV6-5 with TRBJ1-4; D perhaps matches TRBD1 (6 bases). CDR3 loop: CASSYSKAGANEKLFF. CDR3 in DNA: TGTGCCAGCAGTTACTCGAAGGCAGGGGCTAATGAAAAACTGTTTTTT.